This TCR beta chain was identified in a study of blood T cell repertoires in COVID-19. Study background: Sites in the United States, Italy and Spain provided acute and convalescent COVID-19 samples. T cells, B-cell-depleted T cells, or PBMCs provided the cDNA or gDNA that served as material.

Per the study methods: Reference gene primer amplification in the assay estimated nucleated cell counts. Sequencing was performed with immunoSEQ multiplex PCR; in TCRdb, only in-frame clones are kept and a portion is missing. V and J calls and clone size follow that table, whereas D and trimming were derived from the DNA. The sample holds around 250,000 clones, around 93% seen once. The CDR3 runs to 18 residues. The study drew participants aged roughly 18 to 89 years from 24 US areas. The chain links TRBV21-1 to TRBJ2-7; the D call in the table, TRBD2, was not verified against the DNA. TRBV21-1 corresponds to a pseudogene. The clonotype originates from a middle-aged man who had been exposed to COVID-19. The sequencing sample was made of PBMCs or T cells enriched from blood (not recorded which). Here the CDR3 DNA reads TGTGCCAGCAGCGAGGGGACTAGCGGGAGGGTAAATGGGTACGAGCAGTACTTC. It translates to CASSEGTSGRVNGYEQYF.